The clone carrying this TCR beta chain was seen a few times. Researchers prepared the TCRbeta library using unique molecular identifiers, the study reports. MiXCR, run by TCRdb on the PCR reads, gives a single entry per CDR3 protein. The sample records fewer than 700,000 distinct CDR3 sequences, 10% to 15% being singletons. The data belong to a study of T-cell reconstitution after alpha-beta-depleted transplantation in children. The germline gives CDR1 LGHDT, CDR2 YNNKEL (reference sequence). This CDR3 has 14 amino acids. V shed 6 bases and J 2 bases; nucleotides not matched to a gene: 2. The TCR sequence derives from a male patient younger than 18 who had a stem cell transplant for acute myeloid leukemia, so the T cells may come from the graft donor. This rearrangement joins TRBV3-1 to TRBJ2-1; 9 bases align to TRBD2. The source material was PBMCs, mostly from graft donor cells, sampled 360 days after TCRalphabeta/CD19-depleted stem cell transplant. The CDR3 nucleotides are TGTGCCAGCAGGACTAGCGGTCCCTACAATGAGCAGTTCTTC. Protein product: CASRTSGPYNEQFF.